This T cell receptor beta chain comes out of a study of sequential checkpoint blockade in melanoma. A word on this clone: The sample carries other DNA sequences with the same CDR3.

Treatment indicated: randomized to nivolumab then ipilimumab (arm A) or the reverse (arm B). Patients had received no earlier DNA-damaging chemotherapy. Clones were read by immunoSEQ multiplex PCR, and TCRdb kept only the in-frame ones, dropping some. In the table there are around 16,000 clones, 85% to 95% of which are singletons. The CDR3 has 13 residues. Germline V CDR1 and CDR2: SGHTA, FQGNSA. V was shortened by 0 bases and J by 8 bases, with 10 bases between the two germline ends. The rearrangement links TRBV7-2 to TRBJ1-2; tentatively, D is TRBD1 (5 bases). This TCR derives from a human donor with melanoma. The sample here was CD8+ T cells sorted from blood (inferred from file names), taken from a patient given nivolumab and ipilimumab in sequence. CDR3 sequence reads: CASSLALRGGYTF. The CDR3 nucleotides read TGTGCCAGCAGCTTAGCGTTAAGGGGAGGCTACACCTTC.